This T cell receptor (beta chain) came from a study of blood T cell repertoires in COVID-19. The data were produced by immunoSEQ multiplex PCR, yet TCRdb's version contains in-frame clones alone and is incomplete. This sample yields about 200,000 clones, of which around four fifths are seen a single time; about 6.9% belongs to the top ten. Germline values: CDR1 MNHEY, CDR2 SVGAGI. This CDR3 spans 13 amino acids. Trimming cost V 2 bases and J 4 bases, with 8 bases left between them. The receptor's source is a human donor with acute or convalescent COVID-19. The donor label of this sample is uncertain. The V gene is TRBV6-5, the J gene TRBJ2-5, with a tentative D call TRBD1 (5 bases). The sample taken for sequencing was peripheral blood. CDR3 DNA: TGTGCCAGCAGTTACCCAGGGTTAGAGACCCAGTACTTC. Its protein product is CASSYPGLETQYF.